These T cell receptor beta chains were read from a single sample in a study of blood T cells in healthy people across ages. TCRdb passed the 5' RACE reads through MiXCR, listing each CDR3 protein once. The table shows approximately 1.5 million distinct CDR3 sequences, with less than 45% occurring only once. Sequencing was done on a sample of blood. The receptors were gathered from a woman aged 18 to 35 in good health. Each CDR3 is given with its conserved first and last residue. The order of the fields is D gene, clone size, V gene, J gene, CDR3 protein, CDR3 DNA. A D gene is named only where the DNA matches it firmly. Size is omitted from some rows. Given values are once, few, many or a class for expanded clones.

TRBD2,.,TRBV9,TRBJ2-5,CASSPRPFVSGRGRETQYF,TGTGCCAGCAGCCCACGGCCATTCGTCAGCGGGAGAGGGAGAGAGACCCAGTACTTC
TRBD1,many,TRBV6-5,TRBJ2-3,CASSPTGWGTDTQYF,TGTGCCAGCAGTCCGACAGGGTGGGGCACAGATACGCAGTATTTT
.,.,TRBV27,TRBJ2-3,CASSPHTSGRADTQYF,TGTGCCAGCAGCCCTCACACTAGTGGGAGAGCTGATACGCAGTATTTT
TRBD1,.,TRBV6-6,TRBJ2-1,CAVQPTGHSYNEQFF,TGTGCCGTCCAACCGACAGGGCACTCCTACAATGAGCAGTTCTTC
.,once,TRBV15,TRBJ1-5,CATSRDGSQPQHF,TGTGCCACCAGCAGAGATGGGAGTCAGCCCCAGCATTTT
.,.,TRBV7-2,TRBJ1-5,CASSLEGQLSNQPQHF,TGTGCCAGCAGCTTAGAAGGACAGCTAAGCAATCAGCCCCAGCATTTT
.,.,TRBV28,TRBJ2-7,CASSPRPAYEQYF,TGTGCCAGCAGTCCCCGCCCCGCTTACGAGCAGTACTTC
TRBD1,.,TRBV7-9,TRBJ1-2,CASSYTGGLSYGYTF,TGTGCCAGCAGCTACACAGGGGGCTTGAGCTATGGCTACACCTTC
.,.,TRBV7-9,TRBJ2-3,CASSLGQHTSTDTQYF,TGTGCCAGCAGCCTAGGACAACATACTTCCACAGATACGCAGTATTTT
TRBD2,few,TRBV29-1,TRBJ2-3,CSVEDPAGAYLGPYF,TGCAGCGTTGAAGATCCAGCGGGGGCCTACCTTGGCCCGTATTTT
.,.,TRBV12-3/TRBV12-4,TRBJ2-3,CASRSRDTQYF,TGTGCCAGCAGGTCGAGGGATACGCAGTATTTT
TRBD2,few,TRBV20-1,TRBJ2-1,CSAPEREALYNEQFF,TGCAGTGCTCCCGAGCGGGAGGCCCTCTACAATGAGCAGTTCTTC
.,few,TRBV5-1,TRBJ1-1,CASSLEGRVGRTEAFF,TGCGCCAGCAGCTTGGAAGGGAGGGTAGGGAGGACTGAAGCTTTCTTT
TRBD1,.,TRBV10-3,TRBJ2-5,CASRGSQTQYF,TGTGCCTCCAGGGGGTCGCAGACCCAGTACTTC
.,few,TRBV30,TRBJ1-2,CAWTRGDGYTF,TGTGCCTGGACCCGAGGGGACGGCTACACCTTC
.,few,TRBV9,TRBJ1-2,CASSVVGNGYTF,TGTGCCAGCAGCGTAGTAGGCAATGGCTACACCTTC
TRBD1,few,TRBV5-1,TRBJ2-3,CASSLGTGNLLDTQYF,TGCGCCAGCAGCTTGGGGACAGGGAATTTGTTAGATACGCAGTATTTT
TRBD2,few,TRBV27,TRBJ2-5,CASSSRTSGAQETQYF,TGTGCCAGCAGTTCCAGGACTAGCGGGGCCCAAGAGACCCAGTACTTC